Shown below are 20 T cell receptor beta chains from a single sample sequenced in a study of glioma-infiltrating T cells. TCR alpha and beta CDR3 regions were amplified from RNA using iRepertoire nested multiplex PCR. Using its own MiXCR run on the multiplex PCR reads, TCRdb lists one record per CDR3 protein. The sample yields about 140,000 distinct CDR3 sequences, 39% seen once. Sequencing used glioma tissue, nonneoplastic brain tissue, or PBMCs (not recorded which). These receptors originate from a human donor with low-grade glioma or glioblastoma, undergoing nonglioma brain surgery, or in good health (not recorded which).

This clonotype showed up many times. For the CDR3, the DNA is TGTGCCAGCAGTTTAGTGGGACGGGGTTACGAGCAGTACTTC. It codes for CASSLVGRGYEQYF. This sequence joins TRBV27 and TRBJ2-7; the D gene could be TRBD1 or TRBD2 (5 bases each). Germline V lookup: CDR1 MNHEY, CDR2 SMNVEV (reference sequence). This CDR3 spans 14 amino acids. V was cut by 2 bases and J by 4 bases, with 12 bases left in between.

Turning to this clonotype: At one end, the junction sequence differs from germline, possibly due to a read error. This chain joins TRBV6-6 and TRBJ2-7; a weak D match, TRBD1 (5 bases). Germline CDR1 and CDR2: MNHNY and SVGAGI (reference sequence). CDR3 size: 13 residues. In DNA, the CDR3 is TGTGCCAGCGGTTACTCTCAGGGCAGAGAGCAGTACTTC. It is translated as CASGYSQGREQYF.

A remark on this clonotype: A much larger clonotype is one base distant, so this may be a read error. This chain connects TRBV20-1 to TRBJ2-3; D gene uncertain. The CDR3 runs 13 residues. Trimming left V 5 bases short and J 2 bases short, with 11 bases between. CDR1 DFQATT and CDR2 SNEGSKA come from the germline V gene (reference sequence). The DNA of the CDR3 is TGCAGTGCTCAGCACCAGATCACAGATACGCAGTATTTT. The encoded protein is CSAQHQITDTQYF.

In this sample, this clonotype turned up a few times. The rearrangement uses TRBV6-1 and TRBJ1-6, with 9 bases that match TRBD1. The CDR3 runs to 15 residues. V gave up 6 bases and J gave up 6 bases; unmatched junction bases: 6. In germline, CDR1 is MNHNS, CDR2 SASEGT. CDR3 bases: TGTGCCAGCAGCCTGTCGGGACAGGGTAATTCACCCCTCCACTTT. Its translation: CASSLSGQGNSPLHF.

The genes are TRBV7-2 and TRBJ2-3; the match to TRBD1 covers 7 bases. With V trimmed by 4 bases and J by 1 base, 11 bases remained unmatched. This CDR3 comprises 17 residues. The germline gives CDR1 SGHTA, CDR2 FQGNSA. CDR3 DNA: TGTGCCAGCAGCTCGTCTACGACCGGGACAGGCACAGATACGCAGTATTTT. Protein product: CASSSSTTGTGTDTQYF. The entire variable domain, with the rest obtained from reference TRBV7-2 and TRBJ2-3, is as follows: GAGVSQSPSNKVTEKGKDVELRCDPISGHTALYWYRQSLGQGLEFLIYFQGNSAPDKSGLPSDRFSAERTGGSVSTLTIQRTQQEDSAVYLCASSSSTTGTGTDTQYFGPGTRLTVL.

This clonotype was seen more than once but under ten times. The chain links TRBV6-1 to TRBJ1-5; no reliable D call. V lost 6 bases to trimming and J lost 0 bases, with 15 bases between them. CDR1 and CDR2 from the germline V gene are MNHNS and SASEGT. CDR3 length: 16 residues. The CDR3 nucleotides are TGTGCCAGCAGCCCTCAAATAAGCTATAGCAATCAGCCCCAGCATTTT. It yields the protein CASSPQISYSNQPQHF.

V and J are TRBV27 and TRBJ2-1; 11 nucleotides align to TRBD2. The CDR3 length is 16 residues. Germline V gene data show CDR1 as MNHEY and CDR2 as SMNVEV (reference sequence). V shed 5 bases and J 6 bases; nucleotides not matched to a gene: 9. The CDR3 DNA sequence: TGTGCCAGCAGTGGGGTTAGCGGGAGGGCCTCCAATGAGCAGTTCTTC. Its protein is CASSGVSGRASNEQFF.

The chain's CDR3 is CASSPRDSSYEQYF. DNA of the CDR3: TGTGCCAGCTCACCGCGGGACAGCTCCTACGAGCAGTACTTC. The gene calls are TRBV18 and TRBJ2-7; tentatively, D is TRBD1 (7 bases). V dropped 3 bases and J dropped 0 bases, with 9 bases sitting between them. Germline V gene sequence: CDR1 KGHSH, CDR2 LQKENI. CDR3 length: 14 residues.

J is TRBJ2-1 and V is TRBV18; the D gene is possibly TRBD2 (6 bases). The CDR3 runs 15 residues. Germline values: CDR1 KGHSH, CDR2 LQKENI. V was cut by 0 bases and J by 10 bases, with 16 bases left in between. The CDR3 spells CASSPPGTEGREQFF. CDR3 nucleotide sequence: TGTGCCAGCTCACCACCGGGGACGGAGGGCAGAGAGCAGTTCTTC.

This clonotype has more than one count but fewer than ten. The chain recombines TRBV7-2 with TRBJ1-2; 10 bases are shared with TRBD1. With 2 bases clipped from V and 3 bases from J, the junction kept 3 bases outside the gene matches. The CDR3 consists of 15 residues. Germline CDR1 and CDR2: SGHTA and FQGNSA. Here the CDR3 DNA reads TGTGCCAGCAGCTTAATCGGGACAGGGGACTATGGCTACACCTTC. Amino acid sequence: CASSLIGTGDYGYTF.

The chain couples TRBV4-2 to TRBJ1-2; 9 bases are a match to TRBD1. V was pared by 4 bases and J by 2 bases, with 8 bases of the junction left unmatched. The CDR3 is made up of 16 amino acids. From germline, CDR1 is LGHNA and CDR2 YNFKEQ. CDR3 nucleotide sequence: TGTGCCAGCAGCCGAGACGTAGGACAGGGGAACTATGGCTACACCTTC. As protein: CASSRDVGQGNYGYTF.

The V call is TRBV6-1, the J call TRBJ2-7; 9 nucleotides match TRBD2. The CDR3 runs 15 residues. J lost 0 bases, V lost 5 bases, and 5 bases had no gene match. The germline V gene has CDR1 MNHNS and CDR2 SASEGT. The CDR3 reads CASSKTSGPSYEQYF. Written as DNA, the CDR3 is TGTGCCAGCAGTAAAACTAGCGGGCCCTCCTACGAGCAGTACTTC.

The chain employs TRBV2 and TRBJ1-1; D not certain. Germline V gives CDR1 SNHLY, CDR2 FYNNEI. Trimming removed 7 bases from V and 0 bases from J, with 12 bases in between. This CDR3 has 14 residues. The CDR3 nucleotides read TGTGCCAGCACTAGGGCATCAATGAACACTGAAGCTTTCTTT. This sequence encodes CASTRASMNTEAFF. The full variable domain, in which reference TRBV2 and TRBJ1-1 provide the parts outside the CDR3, is EPEVTQTPSHQVTQMGQEVILRCVPISNHLYFYWYRQILGQKVEFLVSFYNNEISEKSEIFDDQFSVERPDGSNFTLKIRSTKLEDSAMYFCASTRASMNTEAFFGQGTRLTVV.

As for this clonotype: An end of the junction differs from the germline gene, which may be a read error. The V call is TRBV20-1, the J call TRBJ2-5; no clear D. The CDR3 has 11 residues. CDR1 and CDR2 (germline): DFQATT, SNEGSKA (reference sequence). The CDR3 bases are TGCAGTGCTAGACCGGACGAGACCAAGTACTTC. It specifies CSARPDETKYF.

The chain combines TRBV20-1 with TRBJ2-5; D could derive from TRBD1 or TRBD2 (5 bases each). Germline-derived CDR1 and CDR2 are DFQATT and SNEGSKA (reference sequence). V gave up 6 bases and J gave up 0 bases, with 11 bases separating them. The CDR3 loop spans 13 amino acids. CDR3 loop: CSAGTEYQETQYF. The CDR3 coding sequence is TGCAGTGCGGGGACCGAGTACCAAGAGACCCAGTACTTC.

This clonotype was observed at least ten times. The rearrangement links TRBV19 to TRBJ1-2; the D is unclear. The CDR3 is 11 residues long. The germline V and J ends were trimmed by 3 bases and 9 bases, with 8 bases remaining between them. The germline V gene has CDR1 LNHDA and CDR2 SQIVND (reference sequence). The CDR3 sequence: CASSIFGRYTF. The CDR3 region has the DNA TGTGCCAGTAGTATTTTCGGACGCTACACCTTC.

The rearrangement joins TRBV6-1 to TRBJ2-7; D unclear. Germline V lookup: CDR1 MNHNS, CDR2 SASEGT. CDR3 length: 13 residues. V dropped 0 bases and J dropped 4 bases, with 7 bases sitting between them. The CDR3 coding sequence is TGTGCCAGCAGTGAAGCGCTCAGGTACGAGCAGTACTTC. Residues: CASSEALRYEQYF.

A note on this clonotype: It is likely a read error, because the conserved phenylalanine at the end of the CDR3 is missing. V and J are TRBV27 and TRBJ1-1; D might be TRBD1 (6 bases). The CDR3 runs to 12 residues. CDR1 and CDR2 from the germline V gene are MNHEY and SMNVEV (reference sequence). Trimming pared 5 bases from V and 7 bases from J, leaving 11 bases between. The CDR3 spells CASSPGQYEAFS. The DNA for the CDR3 is TGTGCCAGCAGTCCCGGACAGTATGAAGCTTTCTCT.

This chain connects TRBV6-2 or TRBV6-3 to TRBJ2-3, with TRBD2 matching over 10 bases. The V and J ends lost 6 bases and 6 bases, in that order; junction bases with no gene match: 12. The CDR3 loop spans 16 amino acids. Germline CDR1 is MNHEY and CDR2 is SVGEGT. CDR3 DNA: TGTGCCAGCAGCCTGCCAGCGGGAGGGTCCCCTGATACGCAGTATTTT. Amino acids: CASSLPAGGSPDTQYF.

V gene TRBV6-1 combines with J gene TRBJ2-7; D not resolved. CDR3 length: 16 amino acids. Germline V gene lookup returns CDR1 MNHNS and CDR2 SASEGT. The V end lost 6 bases, the J end lost 6 bases, and 24 bases lay between the germline ends. CDR3 bases: TGTGCCAGCAGCCTAGAGGCGTGGGCAGGCCAGGCCGAGCAGTACTTC. Its protein is CASSLEAWAGQAEQYF.